What follows describes a single TCR beta chain. This receptor's antigen is unknown. Within one base of it there is no much larger clone, and no base qualities were kept. These data come from a study of cytomegalovirus exposure and HLA in healthy donors (dated by TCRdb to 2017 to 2019). In the study overall: In an earlier analysis of 587 of the donors, 276 Gb of sequence data and approximately 100 million unique TCR beta sequences from about 179 million T cells were reported. Both class I and class II loci were covered by HLA typing, at four-digit resolution. The study combined high-throughput TCR immunosequencing, statistical association of individual TCRs with disease status, and machine learning to predict cytomegalovirus infection status. Typing coverage differed by locus: A, B, C, DRB1 and DQB1 were typed in about 620-630 donors, DQA1 in about 500, DPA1 in around 600, and DPB1 in approximately 450. Around 320 gigabases of sequencing data and around 87 million unique TCR sequences were included in an early release covering about 700 HLA-typed donors. All discovery cohort repertoires had been generated using a single sequencing platform. A later analysis re-examined previously published TCR beta repertoires from more than 600 donors and added high-resolution HLA genotyping to investigate patterns of TCR occurrence. A handful of DR-DQ haplotypes were handled as single units for association and clustering because linkage in the cohort was strong. Donor age, sex, ethnicity and CMV serostatus were compiled together with the repertoire data. A separate validation cohort of roughly 110 different subjects was used in addition to the roughly 720-subject first cohort. Rather than using new phenotypic data, the later analysis identified candidate immune exposures from TCR beta sequences and from how often those sequences occurred across donors. The aim of the study was to test whether cataloging public T cell receptors could identify signatures of past pathogen exposure. Using immunosequencing, the study profiled T cell repertoires from around 680 subjects and related those repertoires to cytomegalovirus serostatus. Among some 400 genotyped donors of the cohort, an average of around 250,000 unique TCR beta nucleotide sequences was sequenced per donor, of which approximately 19% were non-productive. Among the approximately 400 genotyped donors, around 81% belonged to the genetic ancestry cluster associated with self-reported Caucasian donors. Genome-wide SNP genotypes for about 60% of the roughly 670 donors were used in a later genetic analysis, which treated that subset as a discovery cohort. An earlier analysis of approximately 580 of the donors used high-throughput TCR beta sequencing to judge whether each TCR beta V gene segment behaved as functional or pseudogenic.

Overall study results and their limits: A further reported finding was that TCR beta sequences accurately predicted the HLA-A and HLA-B alleles for most subjects in the first cohort. In a later analysis, several top co-occurrence clusters were reported to appear linked to parvovirus B19, influenza, CMV and Epstein-Barr virus. Because HLA typing was unavailable for some donors at each locus, only the typed subset was used in association tests. The only immune exposure information available for the cohort was CMV serostatus. According to a later genetic analysis, donors in an Asian-associated ancestry cluster had fewer N-insertions in productive TCRs than the approximately 700-donor mean. Cytomegalovirus status was reported to be diagnosed by the classifier with high specificity and sensitivity in both the original and validation cohorts. The earlier analysis of 587 of the donors excluded 15 to 20 rarely observed V segments, including chromosome 9 orphons, because counts were too low. A group of highly shared sequence variants was considered likely to be a technical artifact of the sequencing pipeline. A later analysis found that most CMV-associated TCR beta chains appeared HLA-restricted, with HLA associations seemingly driven largely by CMV exposure. In vitro tests confirmed that a few of the cytomegalovirus-associated TCR beta chains recognize cytomegalovirus antigens. A later analysis associated some 17,000 TCR beta sequences with specific HLA alleles at a false discovery rate of 0.05. Most TCR sequences were observed very rarely across donors, whereas some public TCRs were present in many individuals. The authors suggested that the approach could potentially be extended to other disease states and immunological phenotypes. Because the 87-base-pair reads could not distinguish some IMGT-functional V segments, including TRBV6-2 and TRBV6-3, those segments were excluded. This cohort had only TCR beta chains sequenced, and the lack of alpha or paired-chain data limited which features could be detected. In an earlier analysis of fewer than 700 of the donors, most TCR beta V segments appeared in productive rearrangements about 87% or about 30% of the time, broadly matching IMGT annotations. The study listed around 160 TCR beta chains as associated with cytomegalovirus. Linkage disequilibrium might explain the correlated functional status among segregating V segments, but an unknown experimental factor could not be ruled out. In a later analysis, TCR association rates were found to vary across HLA loci, with the most associated TCRs seen for DRB1 alleles and the fewest for HLA-C alleles. The presence/absence analyses assumed that sequencing depth was roughly uniform across donors, and that assumption may not be true. V-gene and J-gene trimming of TCR beta chains was associated with a missense DCLRE1C variant in a later genetic analysis, and the association was replicated in an independent cohort. In a later analysis, HLA-associated TCR beta chains showed more clonal expansion and lower generation probabilities than non-associated chains that were equally common. When HLA alleles, especially DR and DQ, strongly co-occurred, TCR associations were difficult to assign to individual alleles.

The cohort was made up of about 610 healthy bone marrow donors. At the time of sampling, all cohort members were nominally healthy, though unrecorded immune exposures were likely present. The donor tested CMV seropositive and was one of the 289 seropositive cohort members. Each donor provided a peripheral blood sample, and peripheral blood mononuclear cells were used for TCR beta sequencing. Genomic DNA extraction from the blood cell samples was performed with the Qiagen DNeasy Blood Extraction Kit. Library preparation was by the immunoSEQ multiplex PCR assay. The multiplex PCR relied on a mix of 60 forward primers for TCR Vbeta segments and 13 reverse primers for TCR Jbeta segments. A multiplex PCR assay on genomic DNA amplified the CDR3 region of rearranged TCR beta genes. Amplified TCR beta libraries were sequenced as 87-base-pair reads on the Illumina HiSeq System. Per the original workflow: Across the 670 or so repertoires, a later analysis counted tens of millions of unique TCR beta chains, around 11 million of which were shared by at least two donors. A nearest-neighbor algorithm error-corrected the raw reads and collapsed the reads into unique sequences, merging closely related sequences to remove PCR and sequencing errors. Alignment of CDR3 sequences to IMGT reference sequences was used to assign V, D and J gene segments. Each retained sequence needed at least a six-nucleotide match to both a V gene segment and a J gene segment. Rearrangements were classified as productive when the CDR3 lacked stop codons and remained in frame with V and J, and all other rearrangements were classified as non-productive. CDR3 was defined according to IMGT convention as the region running from the second conserved V-encoded cysteine to the conserved J-encoded phenylalanine. In an earlier analysis of more than 550 of the donors, sequences lacking an unambiguous match to a single V gene segment were excluded. An earlier analysis of several hundred of the donors called V segments functional above 56.7% productive rearrangements and segregating when the between-donor standard deviation exceeded 5%. A statistical classification framework was built for diagnosing cytomegalovirus status from the catalog of TCR beta chain sequences. V and J gene assignment, in a later analysis, came from comparing TCR nucleotide sequences with IMGT/GENE-DB human TR gene sequences. A later analysis assigned CDR3 sequences and most-parsimonious VDJ recombination scenarios with the TCRdist pipeline. In a later analysis, each TCR beta chain was defined by its CDR3 amino acid sequence together with its V-gene family, and reads without a unique V-gene family were excluded. In a later analysis, 500 to 650 highly shared, low-generation-probability nucleotide sequences were removed to address suspected cross-contamination and a sequencing artifact. A later analysis calculated a clonal expansion index for each public chain from normalized within-repertoire ranks of inferred template counts. In a later analysis, generation probabilities were computed using a VDJ recombination model fitted to out-of-frame rearrangements, and the results were checked against IGoR. In a later analysis, TCR-TCR, TCR-HLA and TCR-CMV co-occurrence was scored with hypergeometric tests, and a repertoire-size bias correction was applied to TCR pairs. To estimate false discovery rates, a later analysis permuted the HLA or CMV assignments 20 times. In a later analysis, co-occurring TCRs were grouped with DBSCAN, and TCRdist sequence similarity was added when clustering was performed within HLA-allele-positive subsets. Repertoires with fewer than 30,000 or more than 120,000 public chains were left out of co-occurrence clustering, as were a few repertoires with anomalous nucleotide sharing. TCRdb stores this immuneACCESS table with in-frame sequences only. Part of the clones is absent; in the studies checked, under half of the shortfall reflects unresolved V genes, and no reason is known for the rest. The D gene and trimming were derived from the DNA, and the V and J assignments and clone size from that table. The sample contains under 150,000 clones, 65% to 90% of them found a single time. 10% to 12% of the sample is held by the ten biggest clonotypes.

The CDR3 starts with the cysteine, ends with the phenylalanine, and has 14 residues. The CDR3 DNA has 42 bases and is translated from base 1. The V end loses 2 bases and the J end loses 5 bases, and a stretch of 13 bases separates them. CDR1 and CDR2 (MNHEY, SVGAGI) derive from the germline V gene. Material for sequencing was PBMCs. The clonotype was recovered from a male donor in good health and CMV-seropositive. This chain is built from TRBV6-5 and TRBJ2-7; no D gene call is confident. The bases read TGTGCCAGCAGTTACCACAGAGATAACGACGAGCAGTACTTC. Its translation reads: CASSYHRDNDEQYF.